The rows below give T cell receptor beta chains drawn from one sample of a study of CD8 T cells in ankylosing spondylitis. TCRdb independently ran MiXCR on the 5' RACE reads; one entry per CDR3 protein. The sample consists of fewer than 650,000 distinct CDR3 sequences, roughly an eighth of them appearing once. The sample consisted of blood, either unsorted or a sorted T cell fraction (not recorded which). The source of these receptors is a male donor with ankylosing spondylitis. The CDR3 runs from the conserved cysteine through the conserved F or W. The D gene is left open where the match is weak. Clone size is not always given. Where it is, it says once, few, many or a class for expanded clones.

NA	NA	TRBV20-1	TRBJ2-2	TGCAGTGCTAGAAAAGGGCGCAGGACCGGGGAGCTGTTTTTT	CSARKGRRTGELFF
NA	NA	TRBV5-6	TRBJ1-2	TGTGCCAGCAGCTTGGTAGGGCGGGCTTCCAACTATGGCTACACCTTC	CASSLVGRASNYGYTF
NA	many	TRBV12-3/TRBV12-4	TRBJ2-7	TGTGCCAGCAGTTTTAGTGGGGTACATCAGTACTTC	CASSFSGVHQYF
TRBD1	NA	TRBV20-1	TRBJ1-6	TGCAGTGCTAAGACAGGGAATTCACCCCTCCACTTT	CSAKTGNSPLHF
TRBD1	few	TRBV12-3/TRBV12-4	TRBJ1-4	TGTGCCAGCAGTGGGGGACAGGGGGCTTTTGAAAAACTGTTTTTT	CASSGGQGAFEKLFF
TRBD1	few	TRBV4-2	TRBJ2-7	TGTGCCAGCAGCCAAGATGACAGGGGGCCCTACGAGCAGTACTTC	CASSQDDRGPYEQYF
NA	many	TRBV29-1	TRBJ1-6	TGCAGCGTTGAAGTAGAGCAGGGGTCACCCCTCCACTTT	CSVEVEQGSPLHF
NA	NA	TRBV12-3/TRBV12-4	TRBJ2-1	TGTGCCAGCAGGAGCGGACATGAGCAGTTCTTC	CASRSGHEQFF
NA	NA	TRBV7-2	TRBJ2-1	TGTGCCAGCAGCTTTCGATATCATGAGCAGTTCTTC	CASSFRYHEQFF
NA	NA	TRBV5-6	TRBJ1-3	TGTGCCAGCAGCTTGGAAGGGAGGAGAACTGGAAACACCATATATTTT	CASSLEGRRTGNTIYF
NA	NA	TRBV5-1	TRBJ2-3	TGCGCCAGCAGCTTGGAGGCCCTAAGCACAGATACGCAGTATTTT	CASSLEALSTDTQYF
TRBD1	many	TRBV11-2	TRBJ2-6	TGTGCCAGCAGCTTAAAGACAGGGGCAGGGGCCAACGTCCTGACTTTC	CASSLKTGAGANVLTF
NA	many	TRBV20-1	TRBJ2-7	TGCAGTGCTAGAGACCGGGTAGCAACAGGACGCGAGCAGTACTTC	CSARDRVATGREQYF
NA	many	TRBV25-1	TRBJ1-1	TGTGCCAGCAGTGGACAGCTCACTGAAGCTTTCTTT	CASSGQLTEAFF
TRBD2	many	TRBV29-1	TRBJ2-1	TGCAGCGTTGAAGACCCACGTGCTAGCGGGCCAGACAATGAGCAGTTCTTC	CSVEDPRASGPDNEQFF
NA	few	TRBV10-1	TRBJ2-7	TGCGCCAGCAGTAGAACAGGAACCTACGAGCAGTACTTC	CASSRTGTYEQYF
TRBD2	NA	TRBV7-2	TRBJ2-7	TGTGCCAGCAGCCTAACCGGGACTAGAGGTGGCGAGCAGTACTTC	CASSLTGTRGGEQYF
TRBD1	NA	TRBV4-1	TRBJ1-2	TGCGCCAGCAGCCAAGACCTCAGGGGGCCCTCAAACTATGGCTACACCTTC	CASSQDLRGPSNYGYTF
NA	many	TRBV20-1	TRBJ2-3	TGCAGTGCATTATACGGTGGGGGGGATACGCAGTATTTT	CSALYGGGDTQYF
NA	few	TRBV15	TRBJ2-7	TGTGCCACCAGCAGAGGGTTGGGACCGTTCGGGCAGTACTTC	CATSRGLGPFGQYF
TRBD1	many	TRBV12-3/TRBV12-4	TRBJ1-1	TGTGCCAGCAGTCCGGGGCCTGACAGGGGCGCTTTCTTT	CASSPGPDRGAFF
NA	many	TRBV7-2	TRBJ2-7	TGTGCCAGCAGCTTGACAGGCCTCTCCTACGAGCAGTACTTC	CASSLTGLSYEQYF
TRBD1	NA	TRBV12-3/TRBV12-4	TRBJ2-2	TGTGCCAGCAGTTTACGGACAGGGGTTTTCATCGGGGAGCTGTTTTTT	CASSLRTGVFIGELFF
NA	few	TRBV7-8	TRBJ1-1	TGTGCCAGCAGCTTAGCCACCCGAGGTAACACTGAAGCTTTCTTT	CASSLATRGNTEAFF
NA	many	TRBV20-1	TRBJ1-2	TGCAGCGCCGGGGGGGACTATGGCTACACCTTC	CSAGGDYGYTF
NA	few	TRBV27	TRBJ2-1	TGTGCCAGCAGTTTATTTCCAGGAATGGGGTTCTCCTACAATGAGCAGTTCTTC	CASSLFPGMGFSYNEQFF
NA	NA	TRBV3-1	TRBJ1-6	TGTGCCAGCAGCCAAGATCTGTCGGGAAGCTCCTATAATTCACCCCTCCACTTT	CASSQDLSGSSYNSPLHF
TRBD2	few	TRBV6-1	TRBJ2-1	TGTGCCAGCATAGAGGGTCTAGCGGGTAACAATGAGCAGTTCTTC	CASIEGLAGNNEQFF
TRBD2	NA	TRBV20-1	TRBJ2-1	TGCAGTGCTAGTTCTAGCGGTGGCTACAATGAGCAGTTCTTC	CSASSSGGYNEQFF
NA	few	TRBV15	TRBJ1-1	TGTGCCACCAGCAGAGATCGGGGATTTAACACTGAAGCTTTCTTT	CATSRDRGFNTEAFF
NA	many	TRBV7-8	TRBJ2-1	TGTGCCAGCAGCCAAGGAGAAGGACGGCCTCCCGATGAGCAGTTCTTC	CASSQGEGRPPDEQFF
TRBD1	NA	TRBV25-1	TRBJ1-2	TGTGCCAGCAGTGCTCCATGGGACAGGGGGGAGGGCTACACCTTC	CASSAPWDRGEGYTF
NA	many	TRBV20-1	TRBJ2-1	TGCAGTGCTAGCGCGGTGGGGGGTATCTCCTACAATGAGCAGTTCTTC	CSASAVGGISYNEQFF
NA	few	TRBV3-1	TRBJ1-1	TGTGCCAGCAGCCAAAGGTATGATCGGGCTTTCTTT	CASSQRYDRAFF
TRBD1	few	TRBV20-1	TRBJ1-6	TGCAGTGCTAGGGAGGACAGGGGTAATTCACCCCTCCACTTT	CSAREDRGNSPLHF
NA	NA	TRBV20-1	TRBJ2-5	TGCAGTGCGAGAGCCCAACAGGGTTACAAAGAGACCCAGTACTTC	CSARAQQGYKETQYF
NA	NA	TRBV7-9	TRBJ2-7	TGTGCCAGCAGCCTCTCCAACCTCTACGAGCAGTACTTC	CASSLSNLYEQYF
TRBD2	NA	TRBV4-1	TRBJ2-1	TGCGCCAGCAGCCAAGGGCCTAGCGGGAGGGCGCACAATGAGCAGTTCTTC	CASSQGPSGRAHNEQFF
NA	NA	TRBV2	TRBJ2-2	TGTGCCAGCAGTGATTTGCAGGGAAACACCGGGGAGCTGTTTTTT	CASSDLQGNTGELFF
NA	NA	TRBV19	TRBJ1-5	TGTGCCAGTAGTATAGATGTTTACAGGGCCCATCAGCCCCAGCATTTT	CASSIDVYRAHQPQHF
NA	many	TRBV12-3/TRBV12-4	TRBJ2-7	TGTGCCAGCAGTTTGGGCCAGATCCAGTACTTC	CASSLGQIQYF
NA	few	TRBV29-1	TRBJ2-5	TGCAGCGTTGAAGGGTGGGAAGAGACCCAGTACTTC	CSVEGWEETQYF
TRBD1	few	TRBV12-3/TRBV12-4	TRBJ1-3	TGTGCCAGCAGTCCAGGGGGCGCGAGTGGAAACACCATATATTTT	CASSPGGASGNTIYF
NA	few	TRBV14	TRBJ2-3	TGTGCCAGCAGCCATGATCCCTTCCGCGCAGATACGCAGTATTTT	CASSHDPFRADTQYF
NA	many	TRBV20-1	TRBJ2-2	TGCAGTGCTAACAAACTACCCAGTTCGAACACCGGGGAGCTGTTTTTT	CSANKLPSSNTGELFF
NA	few	TRBV6-1	TRBJ2-2	TGTGCCAGCAGGAATACTGGCACCGGGGAGCTGTTTTTT	CASRNTGTGELFF
TRBD1	many	TRBV7-9	TRBJ2-7	TGTGCCAGCAGTTCGACAGGGTACGAGCAGTACTTC	CASSSTGYEQYF
TRBD2	NA	TRBV7-9	TRBJ2-3	TGTGCCAGCAGCCACACTAGCGTCGGGGATATGCAGTATTTT	CASSHTSVGDMQYF
TRBD2	many	TRBV28	TRBJ2-3	TGTGCCAGCAGTTTGCCTAGCGGGCGGAGCACAGATACGCAGTATTTT	CASSLPSGRSTDTQYF
NA	many	TRBV5-1	TRBJ1-1	TGCGCCAGCAGCTTTCGGGGGGCTGAAGCTTTCTTT	CASSFRGAEAFF
TRBD1	few	TRBV25-1	TRBJ2-1	TGTGCCAGCAGTGAGGCCGACAGGGGGCGTCTGTTCTTC	CASSEADRGRLFF
NA	many	TRBV5-1	TRBJ2-1	TGCGCCAGCAGCTTGGGACTTAATTACAATGAGCAGTTCTTC	CASSLGLNYNEQFF
NA	many	TRBV13	TRBJ1-5	TGTGCCAGCAGCAAGGGCCTTTCCAATCAGCCCCAGCATTTT	CASSKGLSNQPQHF